Described below is a single TCR beta chain sequence and its context. Its antigen is currently unknown. These data are taken from a study of post-analysis software for immune sequencing data. For the study at large: The courses of disease that were included comprised relapsing-remitting, secondary progressive and progressive-relapsing multiple sclerosis.

TCR beta cDNA libraries had unique molecular identifiers. MiXCR, applied by TCRdb to the PCR reads, yields one record per CDR3 protein. This repertoire shows roughly 670,000 distinct CDR3 sequences, approximately 60% found once; its top ten account for over 9%. Points from the study as a whole: Controls significantly exceeded multiple sclerosis patients in normalized Chao1 diversity. Elevated frequency relative to controls characterized several TRBV segments in patients, TRBV5-6, TRBV5-1 and TRBV20-1 among them. Samples from a shared batch, those prepared together, strongly co-clustered by F measure.

The germline gives CDR1 DFQATT, CDR2 SNEGSKA (reference sequence). The CDR3 extends over 15 amino acids. The trim removed 6 bases at V and 2 bases at J, leaving 5 bases unmatched. The sequence derives from a girl aged 2 to 9 with multiple sclerosis. Sequenced: blood. The rearrangement links TRBV20-1 to TRBJ2-1; TRBD2 agrees at 12 bases. The CDR3 is CSAEGLAGTYNEQFF. The CDR3 DNA sequence: TGCAGTGCGGAGGGACTAGCGGGCACCTACAATGAGCAGTTCTTC.